Below are 5 T cell receptor beta chains sequenced from a single sample in a study of OX40 agonist ivuxolimab in advanced cancers. Profiling relied on immunoSEQ multiplex PCR, and the TCRdb table lists in-frame clones only, not all of them. The sample lists fewer than 55,000 clones, around 80% occurring once. The material sequenced was CD4+ or CD8+ T cells sorted from blood, taken in a trial of the OX40 agonist ivuxolimab. The receptor source for this set is an adult with an advanced solid tumor such as melanoma, head and neck, liver or kidney cancer.

This sequence joins TRBV30 and TRBJ1-2, with a tentative D call TRBD1 (6 bases). V gave up 1 base and J gave up 8 bases, with 14 bases separating them. The CDR3 extends over 13 amino acids. Germline V gene data show CDR1 as GTSNPN and CDR2 as SVGIG (reference sequence). The CDR3 DNA reads TGTGCCTGGAGTGGAACAGGGTATTTGGGCTACACCTTC. Residues: CAWSGTGYLGYTF.

The rearrangement uses TRBV29-1 and TRBJ2-7, with a tentative D call TRBD1 (8 bases). Per the germline V gene, CDR1 is SQVTM and CDR2 is ANQGSEA. The CDR3 is 13 amino acids. Trimming left V 2 bases short and J 4 bases short, with 12 bases between. The CDR3 nucleotides are TGCAGCGTTGAAACAGGGGGAGGGTACGAGCAGTACTTC. The encoded protein is CSVETGGGYEQYF.

The chain employs TRBV7-2 and TRBJ1-1, with unresolved D. Trimming left V 4 bases short and J 0 bases short, with 9 bases between. CDR3 length: 14 amino acids. CDR1 is SGHTA, CDR2 FQGNSA, per germline. In nucleotides, the CDR3 is TGTGCCAGCAGCTCCCGACACCTGAACACTGAAGCTTTCTTT. Its protein product is CASSSRHLNTEAFF.

This chain connects TRBV7-2 to TRBJ1-3, with a possible D match to TRBD1 (5 bases). The CDR3 is 14 residues long. V was pared by 3 bases and J by 4 bases, with 10 bases between. From germline, CDR1 is SGHTA and CDR2 FQGNSA. This chain's CDR3 is CASSFRELGNTIYF. The CDR3 DNA reads TGTGCCAGCAGCTTCAGGGAGCTCGGAAACACCATATATTTT.

This clone was picked up one time. The chain is built from TRBV19 and TRBJ2-2; D might be TRBD2 (7 bases). Trimming cost V 6 bases and J 2 bases, with 13 bases left between them. The CDR3 is 15 residues long. Germline V gene lookup returns CDR1 LNHDA and CDR2 SQIVND (reference sequence). CDR3 residues: CASRVGGVNTGELFF. The DNA for the CDR3 is TGTGCCAGTAGAGTAGGGGGGGTAAACACCGGGGAGCTGTTTTTT.